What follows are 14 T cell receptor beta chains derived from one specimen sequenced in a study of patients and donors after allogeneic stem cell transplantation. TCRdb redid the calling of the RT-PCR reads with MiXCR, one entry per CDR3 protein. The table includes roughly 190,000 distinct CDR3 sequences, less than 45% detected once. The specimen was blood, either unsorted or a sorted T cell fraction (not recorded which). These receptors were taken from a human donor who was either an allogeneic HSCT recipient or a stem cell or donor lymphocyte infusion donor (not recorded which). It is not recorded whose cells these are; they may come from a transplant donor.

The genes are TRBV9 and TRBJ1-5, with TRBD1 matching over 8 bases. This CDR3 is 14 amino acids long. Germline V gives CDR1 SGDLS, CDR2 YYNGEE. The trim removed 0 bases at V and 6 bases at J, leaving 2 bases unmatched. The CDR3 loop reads CASSVDTGGQPQHF. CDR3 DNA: TGTGCCAGCAGCGTAGATACAGGGGGTCAGCCCCAGCATTTT.

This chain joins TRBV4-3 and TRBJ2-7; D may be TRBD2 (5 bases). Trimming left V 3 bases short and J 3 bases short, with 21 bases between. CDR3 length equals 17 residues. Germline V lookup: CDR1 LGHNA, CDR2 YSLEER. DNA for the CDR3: TGCGCCAGCAGCCATCGGGTCTCGGGGATCCTCGACTACGAGCAGTACTTC. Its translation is CASSHRVSGILDYEQYF.

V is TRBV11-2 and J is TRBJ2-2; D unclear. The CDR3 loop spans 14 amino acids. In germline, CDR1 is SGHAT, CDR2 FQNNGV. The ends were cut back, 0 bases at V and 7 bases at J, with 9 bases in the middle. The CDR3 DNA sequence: TGTGCCAGCAGCTTAGAACTCCCCAGCGGGGAGCTGTTTTTT. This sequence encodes CASSLELPSGELFF.

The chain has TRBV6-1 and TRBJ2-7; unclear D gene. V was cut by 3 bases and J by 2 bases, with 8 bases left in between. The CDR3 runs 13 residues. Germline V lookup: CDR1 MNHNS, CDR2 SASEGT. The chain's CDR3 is CASSESSTYEQYF. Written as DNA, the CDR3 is TGTGCCAGCAGTGAGTCGTCTACCTACGAGCAGTACTTC.

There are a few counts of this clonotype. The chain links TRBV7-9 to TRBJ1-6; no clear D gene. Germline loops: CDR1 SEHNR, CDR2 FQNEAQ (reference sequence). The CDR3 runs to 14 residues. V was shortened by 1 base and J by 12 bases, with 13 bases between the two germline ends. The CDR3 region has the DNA TGTGCCAGCAGCTTAGTTCAGTACGGCGAACCCCTCCACTTT. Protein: CASSLVQYGEPLHF. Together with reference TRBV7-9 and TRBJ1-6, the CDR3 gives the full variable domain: DTGVSQNPRHKITKRGQNVTFRCDPISEHNRLYWYRQTLGQGPEFLTYFQNEAQLEKSRLLSDRFSAERPKGSFSTLEIQRTEQGDSAMYLCASSLVQYGEPLHFGNGTRLTVT.

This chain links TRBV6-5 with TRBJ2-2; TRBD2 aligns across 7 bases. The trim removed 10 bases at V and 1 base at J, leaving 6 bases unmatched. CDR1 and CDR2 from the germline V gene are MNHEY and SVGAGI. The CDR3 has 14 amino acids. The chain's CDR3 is CATDSGWNTGELFF. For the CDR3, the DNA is TGTGCCACCGATAGCGGGTGGAACACCGGGGAGCTGTTTTTT.

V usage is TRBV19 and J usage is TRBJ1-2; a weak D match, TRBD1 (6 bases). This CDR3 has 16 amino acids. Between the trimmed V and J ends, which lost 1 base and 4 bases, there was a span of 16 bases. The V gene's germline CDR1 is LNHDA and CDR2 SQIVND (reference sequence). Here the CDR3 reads CASSIVVAGDGYGYTF. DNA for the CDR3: TGTGCCAGTAGTATAGTGGTGGCAGGGGACGGCTATGGCTACACCTTC.

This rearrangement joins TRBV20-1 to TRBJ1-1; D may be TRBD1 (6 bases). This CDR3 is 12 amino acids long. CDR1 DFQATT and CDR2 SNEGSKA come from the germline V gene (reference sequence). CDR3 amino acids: CSADRPGAEAFF. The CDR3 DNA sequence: TGCAGCGCTGACAGGCCCGGCGCTGAAGCTTTCTTT.

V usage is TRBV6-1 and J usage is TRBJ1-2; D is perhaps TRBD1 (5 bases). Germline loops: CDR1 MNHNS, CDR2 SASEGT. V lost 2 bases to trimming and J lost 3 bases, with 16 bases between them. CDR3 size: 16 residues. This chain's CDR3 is CASSEPPLAGHYGYTF. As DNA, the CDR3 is TGTGCCAGCAGTGAACCCCCTCTCGCAGGGCACTATGGCTACACCTTC.

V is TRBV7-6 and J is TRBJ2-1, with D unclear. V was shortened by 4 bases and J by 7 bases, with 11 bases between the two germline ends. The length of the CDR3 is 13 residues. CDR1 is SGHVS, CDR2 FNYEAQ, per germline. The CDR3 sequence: CASSSTAENEQFF. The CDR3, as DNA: TGTGCCAGCAGCTCGACGGCAGAAAATGAGCAGTTCTTC. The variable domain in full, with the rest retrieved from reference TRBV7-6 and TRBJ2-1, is GAGVSQSPRYKVTKRGQDVALRCDPISGHVSLYWYRQALGQGPEFLTYFNYEAQQDKSGLPNDRFSAERPEGSISTLTIQRTEQRDSAMYRCASSSTAENEQFFGPGTRLTVL.

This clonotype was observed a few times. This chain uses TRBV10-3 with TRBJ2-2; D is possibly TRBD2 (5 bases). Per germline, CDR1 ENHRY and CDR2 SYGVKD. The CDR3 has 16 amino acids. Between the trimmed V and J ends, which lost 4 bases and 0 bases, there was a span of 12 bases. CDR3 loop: CAISGGHRPNTGELFF. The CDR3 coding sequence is TGTGCCATCAGTGGCGGGCACAGACCGAACACCGGGGAGCTGTTTTTT.

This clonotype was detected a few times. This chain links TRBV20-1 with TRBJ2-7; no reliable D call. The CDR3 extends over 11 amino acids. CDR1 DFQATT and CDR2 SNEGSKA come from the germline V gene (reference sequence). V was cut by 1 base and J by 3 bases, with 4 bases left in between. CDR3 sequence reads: CSARGIYEQYF. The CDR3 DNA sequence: TGCAGTGCTAGAGGCATCTACGAGCAGTACTTC.

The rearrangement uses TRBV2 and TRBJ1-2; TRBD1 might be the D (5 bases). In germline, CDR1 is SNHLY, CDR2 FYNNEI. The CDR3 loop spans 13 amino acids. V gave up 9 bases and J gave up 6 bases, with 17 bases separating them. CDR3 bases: TGTGCCAGGTGGGGGAACGGCTGGAATGGCTACACCTTC. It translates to CARWGNGWNGYTF.

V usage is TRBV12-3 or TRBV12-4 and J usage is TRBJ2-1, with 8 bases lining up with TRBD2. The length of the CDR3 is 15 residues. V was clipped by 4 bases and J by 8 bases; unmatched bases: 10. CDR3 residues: CASSSLAGMSDEQFF. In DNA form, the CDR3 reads TGTGCCAGCAGTTCCTTAGCGGGAATGTCAGATGAGCAGTTCTTC.